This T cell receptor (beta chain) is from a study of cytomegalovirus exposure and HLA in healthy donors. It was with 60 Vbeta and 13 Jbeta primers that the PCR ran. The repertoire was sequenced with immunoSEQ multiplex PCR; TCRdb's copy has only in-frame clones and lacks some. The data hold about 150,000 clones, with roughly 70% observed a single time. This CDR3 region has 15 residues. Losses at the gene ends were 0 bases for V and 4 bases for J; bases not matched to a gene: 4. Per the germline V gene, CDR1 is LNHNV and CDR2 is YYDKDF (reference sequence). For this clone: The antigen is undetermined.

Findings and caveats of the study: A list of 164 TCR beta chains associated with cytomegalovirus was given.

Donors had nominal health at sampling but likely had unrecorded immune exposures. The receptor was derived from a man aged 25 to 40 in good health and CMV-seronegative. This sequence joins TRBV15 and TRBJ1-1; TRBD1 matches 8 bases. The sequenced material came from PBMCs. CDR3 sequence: CATSREQGVVTEAFF. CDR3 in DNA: TGTGCCACCAGCAGAGAACAGGGGGTGGTCACTGAAGCTTTCTTT.